This T cell receptor beta chain originates from a study of T cells after yellow fever vaccination (dated by TCRdb to the late 2010s). Background for the entire study: The SMART-Seq v4 Ultra Low Input RNA kit was used to prepare libraries from fractions with low cell numbers. Blood was collected at multiple timepoints before and after primary and secondary immunization, and bulk PBMC replicates and cell subsets were isolated. Two healthy male donors, one aged 18 to 30 and one aged 30 to 39 years, were included in the cohort. To follow T-cell clones before and after primary and booster YFV17D yellow fever vaccination, bulk TCR alpha and beta repertoires were sequenced over time. The paper as a whole reports these results and caveats: FACS-sorted repertoires could contain abundant contaminating clonotypes from the bulk population, so computational filtering was required. A small share of clonotypes occurred in both CD4 and CD8 compartments, likely arising from convergent recombination. The study included only a couple of donors, which limits how far the findings can be generalized. After the booster, most of the clones that had expanded following primary vaccination were detected again (roughly 97% of CD4 and around nine tenths of CD8), which suggests that memory was broadly maintained. Compared with the primary T-cell response, the secondary T-cell response was weaker but faster, peaking on day 5 rather than day 15.

These reads were obtained on an Illumina NovaSeq 6000. TCR cDNA was made using 5'RACE template switching, a step that added a universal primer site and unique molecular identifiers. cDNA synthesis was primed from both the TCR alpha and TCR beta constant segments. Library amplification used two PCR steps, and the second PCR step added sample barcodes and sequencing adapters. Sequencing of the libraries was done on either Illumina HiSeq 2500 (2x100 bp) or NovaSeq (2x150 bp). Per the original workflow: MIGEC was used to demultiplex reads and collapse the reads into UMI consensus sequences, and MiXCR was used for V(D)J alignment. Using edgeR on replicate PBMC samples, clonotypes were called vaccine-responding if FDR was below 0.01 and the log2 fold change was above 5 up to day 15. CD4 or CD8 identity was assigned to each bulk clonotype according to whether the clonotype was present at higher abundance in the sequenced CD4 repertoire or the sequenced CD8 repertoire. The public sequencing data were trimmed at Q25 with fastp and processed into clonotypes with MiXCR by TCRdb, which kept only in-frame beta chains. Identical CDR3 proteins give one entry, which carries the most common genes and DNA. TCRdb's processing, not the authors' own work, is the source of the V and J calls. Across this sample there are fewer than 500,000 distinct CDR3 sequences, with 15% to 20% seen only once. The top ten hold 18% of the sample.

This clonotype was picked up a small number of times. Its antigen remains undetermined. No base qualities exist here, and no much larger clone lies one base off it. Per the publication, the treatment or condition label means: live attenuated yellow fever vaccine strain. Two biological replicates of bulk PBMCs were collected at each blood-draw timepoint. PBMCs were isolated from peripheral blood using a standard Ficoll-Paque protocol. RNA was extracted with TriZol from bulk PBMCs, CD4 and CD8 fractions, and dextramer-positive and dextramer-negative fractions. Per the germline V gene, SNHLY is the CDR1 and FYNNEI is the CDR2. Spanning cysteine to phenylalanine, the CDR3 consists of 14 amino acids. The kept DNA is CDR3 alone, 42 bases in frame from the first base. V is cut by 4 bases and J by 6 bases, and the space between the germline ends is 14 bases.

This clonotype originated in a man aged 18 to 35 who received the YFV17D yellow fever vaccine. Sequenced here: PBMCs, sampled before the yellow fever booster vaccination. Rearrangement joined TRBV2 to TRBJ2-3; there is no confident call for the D gene. The DNA sequence follows: TGTGCCAGCAGTGCTACTACGCCTATGGATACGCAGTATTTT. Protein translation: CASSATTPMDTQYF.